What follows are 30 T cell receptor beta chains derived from one specimen sequenced in a study of T-cell reconstitution after alpha-beta-depleted transplantation in children. Unique molecular identifiers were incorporated when the TCRbeta library was constructed. TCRdb recomputed calls from the PCR reads with MiXCR, one row per CDR3 protein. The sample carries hundreds of thousands of distinct CDR3 sequences, roughly 33% recorded once. The sequencing here drew on PBMCs from the stem cell graft donor, taken from the stem cell graft. The receptor source for this set is a human donor who donated a stem cell graft to a child with aplastic anemia.

J is TRBJ2-7 and V is TRBV20-1, with D unresolved. This CDR3 is 13 amino acids long. CDR1 is DFQATT and CDR2 is SNEGSKA in the germline V gene (reference sequence). Trimming removed 6 bases at V and 5 bases at J, with 17 bases between. CDR3 DNA sequence: TGCAGTGCACCCGGAAAAATACCGGACGAGCAGTACTTC. It translates to CSAPGKIPDEQYF.

This chain uses TRBV6-2 or TRBV6-3 with TRBJ2-5, with TRBD1 as a possible D gene (6 bases). Germline V CDR1 and CDR2: MNHEY, SVGEGT. The ends were cut back, 6 bases at V and 4 bases at J, with 21 bases in the middle. CDR3 length: 16 amino acids. CDR3 sequence reads: CASSLNRLTGPETQYF. CDR3 in DNA: TGTGCCAGCAGCCTAAACAGGCTGACAGGACCAGAGACCCAGTACTTC.

V and J are TRBV4-1 and TRBJ2-5; the match to TRBD1 covers 8 bases. CDR3 size: 15 residues. Germline V gene data show CDR1 as MGHRA and CDR2 as YSYEKL. V lost 3 bases to trimming and J lost 3 bases; unmatched junction nucleotides: 6. For the CDR3, the DNA is TGCGCCAGCAGCCATAAACCGGGACAGGAAGAGACCCAGTACTTC. Protein sequence: CASSHKPGQEETQYF.

The chain is built from TRBV18 and TRBJ2-7; TRBD1 aligns across 7 bases. Trimming cost V 3 bases and J 6 bases; bases outside gene matches: 14. CDR1 KGHSH and CDR2 LQKENI come from the germline V gene. The CDR3 length is 16 residues. In nucleotides, the CDR3 is TGTGCCAGCTCACCCAACCCGACAGGGAAGACCGGCGAGCAGTACTTC. Amino acid sequence: CASSPNPTGKTGEQYF.

The genes are TRBV20-1 and TRBJ2-5, with D hard to call. CDR3 length: 16 amino acids. Trimming took 0 bases from V and 7 from J, leaving 21 bases between them. Germline loops: CDR1 DFQATT, CDR2 SNEGSKA (reference sequence). For the CDR3, the DNA is TGCAGTGCTAGAGATGCCCAGGAGCCACCCTCCGGGACCCAGTACTTC. This sequence encodes CSARDAQEPPSGTQYF.

This clonotype was detected only a few times. This chain uses TRBV18 with TRBJ1-2, with D unclear. Germline lookup yields CDR1 KGHSH and CDR2 LQKENI. The CDR3 is 14 residues long. V was shortened by 2 bases and J by 6 bases, with 13 bases between the two germline ends. The CDR3 spells CASSPLAGNDGYTF. The CDR3 nucleotides are TGTGCCAGCTCACCATTGGCGGGGAACGATGGCTACACCTTC.

This chain links TRBV29-1 with TRBJ1-1, with D hard to call. This CDR3 has 10 amino acids. V was shortened by 4 bases and J by 7 bases, with 7 bases between the two germline ends. Germline lookup yields CDR1 SQVTM and CDR2 ANQGSEA. CDR3 sequence reads: CSVAKGEAFF. The CDR3, as DNA: TGCAGCGTTGCTAAAGGTGAAGCTTTCTTT.

This clonotype was picked up a small number of times. This chain connects TRBV28 to TRBJ2-7; TRBD1 matches at 10 bases. The CDR3 is 15 amino acids. Trimming removed 6 bases from V and 7 bases from J; junction bases left unmatched: 12. CDR1 and CDR2 from the germline V gene are MDHEN and SYDVKM. CDR3: CASSHSGTGVYEQYF. The CDR3 coding sequence is TGTGCCAGCAGCCACTCCGGGACAGGGGTTTATGAGCAGTACTTC.

The CDR3 loop is CASSGPSRPNTGELFF. DNA of the CDR3: TGTGCCAGCAGTGGGCCCTCCAGACCGAACACCGGGGAGCTGTTTTTT. The J gene is TRBJ2-2, the V gene TRBV25-1, with no clear D. The V gene's germline CDR1 is MGHDK and CDR2 SYGVNS. There are 16 residues in the CDR3. The V and J ends lost 4 bases and 0 bases respectively, with 12 bases between them.

This rearrangement joins TRBV20-1 to TRBJ2-5; 9 bases line up with TRBD2. The CDR3 length is 17 residues. V lost 6 bases to trimming and J lost 3 bases; unmatched junction nucleotides: 17. The germline V gene has CDR1 DFQATT and CDR2 SNEGSKA (reference sequence). CDR3 DNA: TGCAGTGCCGCCGCGGGACTAGCAGCGCCGGGGAAAGAGACCCAGTACTTC. This sequence encodes CSAAAGLAAPGKETQYF.

The V gene is TRBV4-3, the J gene TRBJ2-4, with 8 positions matching TRBD1. This CDR3 has 17 residues. Germline CDR1 reads LGHNA; CDR2 reads YSLEER. The V gene end was trimmed by 2 bases and the J gene end by 1 base; junction bases not matched to a gene: 7. DNA for the CDR3: TGCGCCAGCAGCCAAACAGGACAGGGTGGTGCCAAAAACATTCAGTACTTC. Residues: CASSQTGQGGAKNIQYF.

This clonotype was seen only once. The V gene is TRBV29-1, the J gene TRBJ1-2; maybe TRBD1 (5 bases). This CDR3 comprises 13 residues. V dropped 7 bases and J dropped 8 bases, with 20 bases sitting between them. Germline V gives CDR1 SQVTM, CDR2 ANQGSEA. DNA of the CDR3: TGCAGCGGCGGTCAAGGCGGGGCGCGAGGCTACACCTTC. Amino acids: CSGGQGGARGYTF.

This clonotype was seen a handful of times. The chain has TRBV30 and TRBJ2-7; D possibly corresponds to TRBD1 (6 bases). The V gene's germline CDR1 is GTSNPN and CDR2 SVGIG (reference sequence). CDR3 length: 12 amino acids. Trimming stripped 5 bases from V and 6 bases from J, with 14 bases between. CDR3 coding DNA: TGTGCCTGGGGTGACAGGTTGGTCGAGCAGTACTTC. Translation: CAWGDRLVEQYF.

The chain uses TRBV27 and TRBJ2-2, with 14 nucleotides matching TRBD2. This CDR3 has 14 residues. The germline gives CDR1 MNHEY, CDR2 SMNVEV (reference sequence). The V and J ends lost 10 bases and 7 bases, in that order; junction bases with no gene match: 5. The CDR3 nucleotides are TGTGCCACCAGACTAGCGGGAGGGATCGGGGAGCTGTTTTTT. This sequence encodes CATRLAGGIGELFF.

The chain carries TRBV7-8 and TRBJ2-6; 10 positions match TRBD1. Germline V lookup: CDR1 SGHVS, CDR2 FQNEAQ. The ends lost 5 bases at V and 2 bases at J; junction bases unmatched: 12. The CDR3 spans 19 residues. CDR3 protein: CASSVSGQGVRAGANVLTF. CDR3 DNA sequence: TGTGCCAGCAGCGTTAGTGGACAGGGGGTTCGGGCTGGGGCCAACGTCCTGACTTTC.

This clonotype was observed a few times. This chain joins TRBV27 and TRBJ1-2; TRBD1 matches 8 bases. Germline loops: CDR1 MNHEY, CDR2 SMNVEV (reference sequence). This CDR3 is 13 amino acids long. V lost 4 bases, J lost 7 bases, and 5 bases stayed unmatched. CDR3 bases: TGTGCCAGCAGTTCGACAGGGGCAGGTGGCTACACCTTC. It yields the protein CASSSTGAGGYTF.

CDR3 nucleotide sequence: TGTGCCTGGGCAGGATCCTCGGGACTAGCGGGAGGGCTGCAGTTCTTC. It translates to CAWAGSSGLAGGLQFF. V and J are TRBV30 and TRBJ2-1; TRBD2 agrees at 16 bases. CDR1 is GTSNPN and CDR2 is SVGIG in the germline V gene (reference sequence). The length of the CDR3 is 16 residues. Unmatched junction bases numbered 13, after V lost 5 bases and J lost 12 bases.

The J gene is TRBJ1-1, the V gene TRBV27; D is perhaps TRBD1 (6 bases). CDR1 is MNHEY and CDR2 is SMNVEV in the germline V gene (reference sequence). This CDR3 comprises 14 residues. V lost 6 bases to trimming and J lost 2 bases, with 13 bases between them. DNA of the CDR3: TGTGCCAGCAGAATCGGGACACCCAACACTGAAGCTTTCTTT. As protein: CASRIGTPNTEAFF.

This clonotype has just a few counts. The CDR3 nucleotides read TGCAGTGCTAGCGTCAACTCCTACGAGCAGTACGTC. Its translation: CSASVNSYEQYV. The J gene is TRBJ2-7, the V gene TRBV20-1, with D uncertain. The ends were cut back, 3 bases at V and 0 bases at J, with 6 bases in the middle. This CDR3 is 12 amino acids long. Germline CDR1 DFQATT, CDR2 SNEGSKA (reference sequence).

In DNA, the CDR3 is TGTGCCAGCAGCAGACAGGGGGCTAATAATTCACCCCTCCACTTT. It specifies CASSRQGANNSPLHF. This chain links TRBV13 with TRBJ1-6; 10 bases agree with TRBD1. J gave up 5 bases and V 5 bases, and 3 bases lay outside the gene matches. Germline assignment: CDR1 PRHDT and CDR2 FYEKMQ (reference sequence). The CDR3 has 15 amino acids.

In this sample, this clonotype turned up a few times. V gene TRBV20-1 combines with J gene TRBJ2-6; D call uncertain. This CDR3 contains 16 residues. Trimming took 0 bases from V and 0 from J, leaving 9 bases between them. Germline V gene lookup returns CDR1 DFQATT and CDR2 SNEGSKA (reference sequence). The CDR3 sequence: CSARDRSSSGANVLTF. In DNA form, the CDR3 reads TGCAGTGCTAGAGACAGGTCCAGCTCTGGGGCCAACGTCCTGACTTTC.

The V and J genes are TRBV12-3 or TRBV12-4 and TRBJ1-4; D is uncertain. Trimming left V 3 bases short and J 10 bases short, with 12 bases between. This CDR3 region has 13 residues. The CDR3 region has the DNA TGTGCCAGCAGTTTCGAGGCCCAGTTAAAACTGTTTTTT. This gives the protein CASSFEAQLKLFF.

The genes are TRBV7-2 and TRBJ2-5; unclear D gene. Trimming took off 2 bases at V and 5 bases at J, with 6 bases between the two ends. The CDR3 consists of 12 residues. The V gene's germline CDR1 is SGHTA and CDR2 FQGNSA. The CDR3 nucleotides read TGTGCCAGCAGCTTATCCTCGGAGACCCAGTACTTC. It translates to CASSLSSETQYF.

This clonotype was seen only a few times. The chain carries TRBV7-2 and TRBJ2-1; D is uncertain. The V and J ends lost 5 bases and 9 bases respectively, with 14 bases between them. CDR3 size: 13 residues. Germline CDR1 is SGHTA and CDR2 is FQGNSA. The CDR3 DNA sequence: TGTGCCAGCAGCCCTGAGAGCTTCGGTGAGCAGTTCTTC. Protein product: CASSPESFGEQFF.

The chain joins TRBV18 to TRBJ2-3; 13 nucleotides line up with TRBD2. The CDR3 extends over 18 amino acids. V dropped 1 base and J dropped 0; count of bases not matched to a gene: 4. Germline V gene sequence: CDR1 KGHSH, CDR2 LQKENI. CDR3 DNA: TGTGCCAGCTCACCACTCGGACTAGCGGGAGTAAGCACAGATACGCAGTATTTT. Amino acid sequence: CASSPLGLAGVSTDTQYF.

This clonotype was picked up many times. The genes are TRBV12-3 or TRBV12-4 and TRBJ2-7; D possibly corresponds to TRBD2 (7 bases). CDR3 length: 15 amino acids. V lost 4 bases and J lost 0, with 13 bases in between. In nucleotides, the CDR3 is TGTGCCAGCAGTTGGGGGGGCTCGAGCTCCTACGAGCAGTACTTC. Residues: CASSWGGSSSYEQYF.

The chain uses TRBV12-3 or TRBV12-4 and TRBJ1-1, with D possibly being TRBD1 (6 bases). Trimming took off 6 bases at V and 4 bases at J, with 15 bases between the two ends. CDR3 length: 14 residues. The CDR3 reads CASSIQARGTEAFF. Written as DNA, the CDR3 is TGTGCCAGCAGCATACAGGCCAGGGGCACTGAAGCTTTCTTT.

This chain uses TRBV12-3 or TRBV12-4 with TRBJ1-5, with 9 bases identical to TRBD1. V gave up 5 bases and J gave up 0 bases; unmatched junction bases: 11. This CDR3 spans 18 amino acids. The CDR3 here is CASSIGTGSVYSNQPQHF. Here the CDR3 DNA reads TGTGCCAGCAGTATCGGGACAGGGTCGGTGTATAGCAATCAGCCCCAGCATTTT.

The J gene is TRBJ2-6, the V gene TRBV28; D not certain. Germline assignment: CDR1 MDHEN and CDR2 SYDVKM. V lost 5 bases to trimming and J lost 0 bases, with 5 bases between them. The CDR3 extends over 14 amino acids. CDR3 nucleotide sequence: TGTGCCAGCAGTACTTACTCTGGGGCCAACGTCCTGACTTTC. It specifies CASSTYSGANVLTF.

This clonotype appeared a few times. This sequence joins TRBV29-1 and TRBJ2-3; 7 bases align to TRBD2. The V gene's germline CDR1 is SQVTM and CDR2 ANQGSEA. The CDR3 has 14 amino acids. V lost 2 bases and J lost 7; bases outside the gene matches: 9. The CDR3 spells CSVERAGSANTQYF. The CDR3 bases are TGCAGCGTTGAACGAGCGGGATCCGCAAATACGCAGTATTTT.